This T cell receptor beta chain was captured by sequencing in a study of CD8+CD57+ T cells in acquired aplastic anemia. Germline CDR1 and CDR2: LNHDA and SQIVND (reference sequence). The V segment lost 6 bases and the J segment 6 bases; nucleotides outside the gene matches: 7. This CDR3 is built from 13 residues. In patients chosen for sequencing, flow cytometry had shown CD8+CD57+ cell expansion. No therapy had been given to the patients at the time of blood sampling. Researchers used genomic DNA as the template to profile TCR beta VDJ and CDR3. TCRdb passed the reads through MiXCR, listing each CDR3 protein once. The sample yields over 150,000 distinct CDR3 sequences, 63% seen once. A word on this clonotype: Its antigen is not identified.

General study results and limits: Found in both controls and patients were approximately 31 CD8+ CDR3 sequences.

Sequencing used sorted CD4+, CD8+, or CD8+CD57+ T cells (not recorded which) from PBMCs. This chain connects TRBV19 to TRBJ1-2, with 7 nucleotides matching TRBD1. This receptor was obtained from a human donor with aplastic anemia. CDR3 in DNA: TGTGCCAGTAGCAGACAGGGTTTGAATGGCTACACCTTC. Translated, it gives CASSRQGLNGYTF.